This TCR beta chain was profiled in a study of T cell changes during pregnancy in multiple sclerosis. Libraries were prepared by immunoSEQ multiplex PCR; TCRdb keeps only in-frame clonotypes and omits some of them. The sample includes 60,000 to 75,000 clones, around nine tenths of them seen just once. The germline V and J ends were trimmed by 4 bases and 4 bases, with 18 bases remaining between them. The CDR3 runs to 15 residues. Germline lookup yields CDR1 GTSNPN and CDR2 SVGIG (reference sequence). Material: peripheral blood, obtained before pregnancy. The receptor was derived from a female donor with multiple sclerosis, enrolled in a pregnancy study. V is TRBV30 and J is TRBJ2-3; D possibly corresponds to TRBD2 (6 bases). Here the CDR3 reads CAWTMIADLADTQYF. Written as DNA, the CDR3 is TGTGCCTGGACCATGATAGCGGACCTCGCAGATACGCAGTATTTT.